This T cell receptor (beta chain) was recorded in a study of OX40 agonist ivuxolimab in advanced cancers. Across the study: Participants averaged roughly 57 years of age (range about 23 to 80) and were about 85% male. Whole-study results and caveats: Circulating CD4+ and CD8+ T cells showed clonal expansion by week 6 at 0.1 to 3.0 mg/kg.

Sequenced by immunoSEQ multiplex PCR; TCRdb stores in-frame clones only, minus some. The top ten clones hold roughly 25% of a sample with about 28,000 clones, 86% of them seen once. The CDR3 length is 14 residues. V was pared by 4 bases and J by 3 bases, with 9 bases between. Per the germline V gene, CDR1 is SNHLY and CDR2 is FYNNEI. In the case of this clone: Its cognate antigen is unknown.

This sequence joins TRBV2 and TRBJ2-2, with D possibly TRBD2 on 5 matching bases. The TCR comes from an adult with an advanced solid tumor such as melanoma, head and neck, liver or kidney cancer. The material sequenced was CD4+ or CD8+ T cells sorted from blood, taken in a trial of the OX40 agonist ivuxolimab. CDR3 amino acids: CASSGGIYTGELFF. In DNA form, the CDR3 reads TGTGCCAGCAGTGGAGGGATCTACACCGGGGAGCTGTTTTTT.